One and the same sample provided the 24 T cell receptor beta chains below, sequenced in a study of T cells in Graves' hyperthyroidism and ophthalmopathy. Amplification targeted TCR beta CDR3 regions from RNA transcripts. Using the HTBI primer set, a first-round RT-PCR was run on the TCR CDR3. From the multiplex PCR reads, TCRdb called clonotypes with MiXCR, one entry per CDR3 protein. Of fewer than 500,000 distinct CDR3 sequences detected, 13% appear once; the ten largest clones hold about 20%. The sample consisted of blood. These receptors came from a young man with Graves' hyperthyroidism that later progressed to Graves' ophthalmopathy.

This chain uses TRBV27 with TRBJ1-6, with D perhaps TRBD1 (6 bases). V was cut by 6 bases and J by 5 bases, with 20 bases left in between. Germline V gives CDR1 MNHEY, CDR2 SMNVEV (reference sequence). This CDR3 has 17 residues. The CDR3 spells CASRFPKHGQNNSPLHF. The CDR3 nucleotides read TGTGCCAGCAGGTTCCCAAAACATGGACAGAATAATTCACCCCTCCACTTT.

This clonotype was observed a handful of times. The CDR3 nucleotides read TGTGCCAGCAGTGTCGGGACTAGCGGAGCCTACGAGCAGTACTTC. Encoded protein: CASSVGTSGAYEQYF. J is TRBJ2-7 and V is TRBV27; 11 positions agree with TRBD2. J was trimmed by 2 bases and V by 5 bases; bases with no gene match: 5. Per the germline V gene, CDR1 is MNHEY and CDR2 is SMNVEV (reference sequence). The CDR3 is made up of 15 amino acids.

This clonotype was detected ten times or more. V usage is TRBV24-1 and J usage is TRBJ1-5; D is unclear. V lost 0 bases, J lost 2 bases, and 16 bases lay in between. The CDR3 is 18 residues long. CDR1 and CDR2 from the germline V gene are KGHDR and SFDVKD. The CDR3 reads CATSDLHRRVVCNQPQHF. The CDR3 DNA reads TGTGCCACCAGTGATTTGCATAGAAGGGTGGTATGCAATCAGCCCCAGCATTTT.

This clonotype was observed many times. The J gene is TRBJ1-4, the V gene TRBV13, with D possibly matching TRBD1 (5 bases). V dropped 6 bases and J dropped 0 bases, with 14 bases sitting between them. The CDR3 has 16 amino acids. Germline V lookup: CDR1 PRHDT, CDR2 FYEKMQ (reference sequence). CDR3 in amino acids: CASSFSQGATNEKLFF. CDR3 coding DNA: TGTGCCAGCAGTTTTTCCCAGGGTGCAACTAATGAAAAACTGTTTTTT. Combining the CDR3 with reference TRBV13 and TRBJ1-4 gives the whole variable domain AAGVIQSPRHLIKEKRETATLKCYPIPRHDTVYWYQQGPGQDPQFLISFYEKMQSDKGSIPDRFSAQQFSDYHSELNMSSLELGDSALYFCASSFSQGATNEKLFFGSGTQLSVL.

This clonotype came up a few times. J is TRBJ1-2 and V is TRBV6-5, with D unresolved. This CDR3 is built from 15 residues. V was pared by 3 bases and J by 7 bases, with 18 bases between. Germline CDR1 and CDR2: MNHEY and SVGAGI. The CDR3 region is CASSYGRMRNVGYTF. Written as DNA, the CDR3 is TGTGCCAGCAGTTATGGGAGGATGCGCAATGTTGGCTACACCTTC.

The genes are TRBV10-3 and TRBJ1-2; 8 nucleotides align to TRBD1. The CDR3 runs 13 residues. The V gene's germline CDR1 is ENHRY and CDR2 SYGVKD. V trimming: 7 bases; J trimming: 8 bases; junction bases outside the gene matches: 9. The CDR3 DNA sequence: TGTGCCATCAACGGACAGGGAATTTTAGGCTACACCTTC. It translates to CAINGQGILGYTF.

This clonotype was counted a few times. The V gene is TRBV7-6, the J gene TRBJ2-7; 10 bases fit TRBD1. V lost 5 bases and J lost 3; bases outside the gene matches: 7. CDR1 is SGHVS, CDR2 FNYEAQ, per germline. CDR3 length: 15 amino acids. CDR3 DNA sequence: TGTGCCAGCAGCGCCCCGGGACAGGGGTTCTACGAGCAGTACTTC. The encoded protein is CASSAPGQGFYEQYF.

The chain recombines TRBV27 with TRBJ2-7, with D hard to call. Germline-derived CDR1 and CDR2 are MNHEY and SMNVEV (reference sequence). V lost 6 bases, J lost 1 base, and 10 bases lay in between. There are 13 residues in the CDR3. The CDR3 region has the DNA TGTGCCAGCAGGAGGATCCATTCCTACGAGCAGTACTTC. As protein: CASRRIHSYEQYF.

This rearrangement joins TRBV12-5 to TRBJ2-7; 8 bases match TRBD2. Germline values: CDR1 LGHNT, CDR2 FRNRAP. Trimming at V came to 7 bases and at J to 3 bases, leaving 11 bases not matched to a gene. This CDR3 is built from 15 residues. The CDR3 here is CASARGGQVNYEQYF. In DNA, the CDR3 is TGTGCTAGTGCCCGGGGGGGGCAGGTGAACTACGAGCAGTACTTC. Based on the CDR3 plus reference TRBV12-5 and TRBJ2-7, the full variable domain is DARVTQTPRHKVTEMGQEVTMRCQPILGHNTVFWYRQTMMQGLELLAYFRNRAPLDDSGMPKDRFSAEMPDATLATLKIQPSEPRDSAVYFCASARGGQVNYEQYFGPGTRLTVT.

This clonotype was detected many times. The chain combines TRBV20-1 with TRBJ2-1, with TRBD2 identical over 7 bases. Germline V gene sequence: CDR1 DFQATT, CDR2 SNEGSKA (reference sequence). The CDR3 contains 14 residues. V was pared by 6 bases and J by 7 bases, with 12 bases of the junction left unmatched. CDR3 bases: TGCAGTGCCCTCGGGGGGATTGGGGAAAATGAGCAGTTCTTC. Protein: CSALGGIGENEQFF.

This clonotype was seen ten or more times. The chain employs TRBV5-1 and TRBJ1-2; D might be TRBD1 (5 bases). The ends were cut back, 0 bases at V and 5 bases at J, with 20 bases in the middle. CDR3 size: 17 residues. Germline lookup yields CDR1 SGHRS and CDR2 YFSETQ. The CDR3 here is CASSLASDSLGGYGYTF. CDR3 nucleotide sequence: TGCGCCAGCAGCTTGGCCTCCGACAGCCTCGGGGGGTATGGCTACACCTTC.

The chain uses TRBV11-2 and TRBJ2-7; 9 nucleotides line up with TRBD2. This CDR3 has 15 amino acids. Germline lookup yields CDR1 SGHAT and CDR2 FQNNGV. Germline trimming cut 1 base from V and 0 bases from J; bases unmatched to any gene: 1. CDR3 nucleotides: TGTGCCAGCAGCTTAGGCGGGGGGGACTCCTACGAGCAGTACTTC. Translation gives CASSLGGGDSYEQYF.

On this clonotype: With a much larger clone just one base away, this may be a read error. The chain links TRBV12-3 or TRBV12-4 to TRBJ1-6; no firm D call. V gave up 6 bases and J gave up 9 bases, with 18 bases separating them. The CDR3 length is 15 residues. CDR3 DNA: TGTGCCAGCAGGCCCGGCTCTGGCCGTGGTTCACCCCTCCACTTT. Its translation: CASRPGSGRGSPLHF.

This clonotype was recorded many times. The gene calls are TRBV27 and TRBJ2-1, with 7 bases that match TRBD2. In germline, CDR1 is MNHEY, CDR2 SMNVEV (reference sequence). The CDR3 has 15 residues. The V gene end was trimmed by 6 bases and the J gene end by 3 bases; junction bases not matched to a gene: 8. Here the CDR3 DNA reads TGTGCCAGCAGCACAAGCGGGGACCTCTACAATGAGCAGTTCTTC. Translated: CASSTSGDLYNEQFF.

V gene TRBV18 combines with J gene TRBJ1-2; 7 bases are shared with TRBD1. The CDR3 sequence is 14 residues long. Germline V gene sequence: CDR1 KGHSH, CDR2 LQKENI. The ends lost 4 bases at V and 4 bases at J; junction bases unmatched: 6. CDR3 in DNA: TGTGCCAGCTCACTAAGACAGGGCACCTATGGCTACACCTTC. Translated, it gives CASSLRQGTYGYTF.

The chain carries TRBV20-1 and TRBJ1-5; D is undetermined. V was pared by 0 bases and J by 0 bases, with 15 bases between. Germline CDR1 is DFQATT and CDR2 is SNEGSKA (reference sequence). The CDR3 loop spans 17 amino acids. CDR3 sequence reads: CSARDLVGKDSNQPQHF. The CDR3 nucleotides are TGCAGTGCTAGAGATCTAGTAGGGAAGGATAGCAATCAGCCCCAGCATTTT.

This clonotype has at least ten counts. V is TRBV12-3 or TRBV12-4 and J is TRBJ2-1; maybe TRBD1 (5 bases). Deletions cut 3 bases from V and 7 bases from J, with 16 bases between. The CDR3 is 15 amino acids. CDR3 in amino acids: CASSFPQGRVNEQFF. The CDR3 bases are TGTGCCAGCAGTTTCCCGCAGGGAAGAGTAAATGAGCAGTTCTTC.

This clonotype has just a few counts. This sequence joins TRBV20-1 and TRBJ2-2, with D perhaps matching TRBD1 (5 bases). CDR3 length: 12 amino acids. Trimming removed 0 bases at V and 10 bases at J, with 9 bases between. CDR1 is DFQATT and CDR2 is SNEGSKA in the germline V gene (reference sequence). The CDR3 sequence is CSARDRGSELFF. CDR3 bases: TGCAGTGCTAGAGATAGGGGCTCGGAGCTGTTTTTT.

The gene calls are TRBV5-1 and TRBJ2-5, with 7 bases aligning to TRBD1. Germline lookup yields CDR1 SGHRS and CDR2 YFSETQ. The CDR3 runs to 14 residues. V was clipped by 4 bases and J by 4 bases; unmatched bases: 7. The CDR3 is CASSPRGLGETQYF. The DNA of the CDR3 is TGCGCCAGCAGCCCAAGGGGGCTGGGAGAGACCCAGTACTTC.

This clonotype was counted many times. The chain carries TRBV12-3 or TRBV12-4 and TRBJ2-6; D unresolved. Trimming cost V 1 base and J 1 base, with 5 bases left between them. The length of the CDR3 is 15 residues. CDR3 DNA: TGTGCCAGCAGTTTAGAGGGTTCTGGGGCCAACGTCCTGACTTTC. As protein: CASSLEGSGANVLTF.

This clonotype was detected only a few times. V and J are TRBV2 and TRBJ2-2; 9 bases are shared with TRBD1. CDR1 SNHLY and CDR2 FYNNEI come from the germline V gene. V was pared by 6 bases and J by 4 bases, with 6 bases of the junction left unmatched. This CDR3 has 15 residues. CDR3 loop: CASSYQTGGTGELFF. CDR3 coding DNA: TGTGCCAGCAGCTACCAGACAGGGGGCACCGGGGAGCTGTTTTTT.

This chain connects TRBV13 to TRBJ2-2, with 9 bases that match TRBD1. V lost 5 bases to trimming and J lost 4 bases; unmatched junction nucleotides: 5. Germline loops: CDR1 PRHDT, CDR2 FYEKMQ (reference sequence). The CDR3 is made up of 15 amino acids. The CDR3 region is CASSPGQGRTGELFF. Written as DNA, the CDR3 is TGTGCCAGCAGCCCCGGACAGGGGCGCACCGGGGAGCTGTTTTTT.

This clonotype was seen only a few times. This may arise from a read error, as a much more abundant clone is one base away. This CDR3 is missing its conserved last phenylalanine or tryptophan, likely due to a read error. The chain has TRBV12-3 or TRBV12-4 and TRBJ1-5; D is unclear. The CDR3 sequence is 15 residues long. V lost 1 base, J lost 0 bases, and 7 bases lay in between. The CDR3 nucleotides read TGTGCCAGCAGTTTAGTCAGATATAGCAATCAGCCCCAGCATCTT. It codes for CASSLVRYSNQPQHL.

This clonotype was found a few times. The rearrangement joins TRBV12-3 or TRBV12-4 to TRBJ2-5; no clear D. V shed 2 bases and J shed 0 bases, with 13 bases lying between them. The length of the CDR3 is 16 residues. CDR3 DNA: TGTGCCAGCAGTTTACTCGGTCAGCAGTACCAAGAGACCCAGTACTTC. The encoded protein is CASSLLGQQYQETQYF.